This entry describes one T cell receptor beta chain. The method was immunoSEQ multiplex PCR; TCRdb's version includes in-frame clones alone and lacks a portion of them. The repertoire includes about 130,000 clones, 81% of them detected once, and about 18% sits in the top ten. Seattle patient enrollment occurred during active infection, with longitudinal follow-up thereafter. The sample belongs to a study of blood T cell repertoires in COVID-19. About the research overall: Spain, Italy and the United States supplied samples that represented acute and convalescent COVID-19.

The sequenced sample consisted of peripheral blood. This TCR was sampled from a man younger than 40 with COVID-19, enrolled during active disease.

CDR3 coding DNA: TGCGCCAGTTCTTTAGCGGCCAGCGAAAAACTGTTTTTT. Translation: CASSLAASEKLFF. V is TRBV10-2 and J is TRBJ1-4; no definite D call. The CDR3 spans 13 residues. Germline V gene data show CDR1 as WSHSY and CDR2 as SAAADI. V was shortened by 9 bases and J by 8 bases, with 16 bases between the two germline ends.